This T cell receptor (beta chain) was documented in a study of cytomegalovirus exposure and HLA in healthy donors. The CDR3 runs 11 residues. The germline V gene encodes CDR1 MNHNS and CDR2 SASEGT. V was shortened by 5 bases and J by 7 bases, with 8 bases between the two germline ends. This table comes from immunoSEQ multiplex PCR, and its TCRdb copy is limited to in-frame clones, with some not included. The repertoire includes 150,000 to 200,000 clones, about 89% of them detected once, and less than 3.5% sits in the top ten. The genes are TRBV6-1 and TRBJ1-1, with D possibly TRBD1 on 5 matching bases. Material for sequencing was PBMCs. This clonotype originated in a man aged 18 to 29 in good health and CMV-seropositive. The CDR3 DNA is TGTGCCAGCAGTCGACAGATTGAAGCTTTCTTT. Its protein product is CASSRQIEAFF.